The TCR beta chain described here comes from a study of metastatic and nonmetastatic thyroid tumors. This clone was counted ten times or more. CDR3 length equals 14 residues. The V gene lost 5 bases and the J gene lost 1 base, with 11 bases spanning the gap. CDR1 and CDR2 (germline): SGHTA, FQGTGA. From the PCR reads, TCRdb re-called clones with MiXCR. The sample lists around 18,000 clones; 9.5% to 15% were seen once. Every patient was untreated before thyroid surgery. The sequence came from a female donor with papillary thyroid cancer or a benign thyroid nodule (not recorded which). Some clones in this sample may be carry-over from other donors' samples. The sequenced material came from tumor tissue. The chain has TRBV7-3 and TRBJ1-1, with D tentatively TRBD1 (5 bases). The CDR3 sequence is CASSPTASNTEAFF. CDR3 sequence (DNA): TGTGCCAGCAGCCCGACAGCCTCGAACACTGAAGCTTTCTTT.